The rows below give T cell receptor beta chains drawn from one sample of a study of PD-1 blockade in classical Hodgkin lymphoma. Sequencing used immunoSEQ multiplex PCR; TCRdb keeps in-frame clones, though not all of them. This table holds approximately 41,000 clones, roughly two thirds found once. Sequencing used peripheral blood mononuclear cells (PBMCs), obtained before the fourth cycle of nivolumab. Receptor source: a human donor with classical Hodgkin lymphoma. Each CDR3 is given with its conserved first and last residue.

v_call: TRBV7-2; j_call: TRBJ2-7; cdr3_aa: CASSLRTGPYEQYF
v_call: TRBV30; j_call: TRBJ1-1; cdr3_aa: CAWNVNKDTEAFF
v_call: TRBV7-2; j_call: TRBJ1-2; cdr3_aa: CASSRDGYGYTF
v_call: TRBV19; j_call: TRBJ1-5; cdr3_aa: CASSPRTGGLFQPQHF
v_call: TRBV7-2; j_call: TRBJ2-5; cdr3_aa: CASSPSGNRETQYF
v_call: TRBV6-5; j_call: TRBJ1-2; cdr3_aa: CASSAGTGGVYGYTF
v_call: TRBV7-2; j_call: TRBJ2-7; cdr3_aa: CASSPGTGAYEQYF
v_call: TRBV2; j_call: TRBJ2-7; cdr3_aa: CASSPKGTSGRREQYF
v_call: TRBV7-2; j_call: TRBJ2-7; cdr3_aa: CASSNRLAGGPREQYF
v_call: TRBV6-5; j_call: TRBJ2-5; cdr3_aa: CASSRDGGWGTQYF
v_call: TRBV6-5; j_call: TRBJ2-1; cdr3_aa: CASRYSGGTSNEQFF
v_call: TRBV6-5; j_call: TRBJ1-1; cdr3_aa: CASSYGGVQNTEAFF
v_call: TRBV5-1; j_call: TRBJ2-6; cdr3_aa: CASSSQGDGANVLTF